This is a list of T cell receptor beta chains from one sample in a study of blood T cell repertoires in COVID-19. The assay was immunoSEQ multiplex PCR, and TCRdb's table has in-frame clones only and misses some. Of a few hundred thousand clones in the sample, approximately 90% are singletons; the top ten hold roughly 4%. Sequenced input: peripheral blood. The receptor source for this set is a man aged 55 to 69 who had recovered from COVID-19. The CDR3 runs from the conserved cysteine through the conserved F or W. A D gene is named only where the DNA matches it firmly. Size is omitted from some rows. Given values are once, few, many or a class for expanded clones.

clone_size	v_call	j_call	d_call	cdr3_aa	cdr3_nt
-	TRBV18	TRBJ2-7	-	CASSSVPLYEQYF	TGTGCCAGCTCTAGTGTTCCCCTCTACGAGCAGTACTTC
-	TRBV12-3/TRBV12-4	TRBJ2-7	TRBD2	CASRGGREQYF	TGTGCCAGCCGGGGGGGCCGGGAGCAGTACTTC
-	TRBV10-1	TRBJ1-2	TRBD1	CASSEGLWRGRNYGYTF	TGCGCCAGCAGTGAGGGACTATGGAGGGGGCGCAACTATGGCTACACCTTC
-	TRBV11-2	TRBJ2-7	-	CASSRGWAEQYF	TGTGCCAGCAGCCGAGGGTGGGCGGAGCAGTACTTC
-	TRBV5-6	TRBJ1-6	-	CASSLGGGYNSPLHF	TGTGCCAGCAGCTTGGGCGGGGGTTATAATTCACCCCTCCACTTT
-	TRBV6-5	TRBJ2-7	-	CASRLPGQNYEQYF	TGTGCCAGCAGGCTCCCGGGACAAAACTACGAGCAGTACTTC
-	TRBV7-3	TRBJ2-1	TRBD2	CASSPRTSVLNEQFF	TGTGCCAGCAGCCCTCGGACTAGTGTGCTTAATGAGCAGTTCTTC
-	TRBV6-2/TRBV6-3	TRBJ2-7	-	CASSRSSYEQYF	TGTGCCAGCAGTAGGAGCTCCTACGAGCAGTACTTC
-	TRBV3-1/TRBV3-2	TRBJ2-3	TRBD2	CASSRGLAGATWVDTQYF	TGTGCCAGCAGCCGCGGACTAGCGGGGGCTACTTGGGTAGATACGCAGTATTTT
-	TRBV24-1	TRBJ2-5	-	CATSGGVETQYF	TGTGCCACCAGTGGCGGGGTTGAGACCCAGTACTTC
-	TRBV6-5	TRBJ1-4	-	CASSYVGQGLGEKLFF	TGTGCCAGCAGTTACGTGGGGCAGGGCCTAGGTGAAAAACTGTTTTTT
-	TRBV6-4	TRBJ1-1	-	CASRQNMNTEAFF	TGTGCCAGCAGACAGAACATGAACACTGAAGCTTTCTTT
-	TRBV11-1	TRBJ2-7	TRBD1	CASSLRQGVNEQYF	TGTGCCAGCAGCTTAAGACAGGGGGTCAACGAGCAGTACTTC
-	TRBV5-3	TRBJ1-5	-	CARKEQGTNQPQHF	TGTGCCAGAAAAGAACAGGGTACTAATCAGCCCCAGCATTTT
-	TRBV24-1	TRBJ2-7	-	CATSEAGTYEQYF	TGTGCCACCAGCGAGGCGGGAACCTACGAGCAGTACTTC
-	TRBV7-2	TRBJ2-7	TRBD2	CASSKAGGRSYEQYF	TGTGCCAGCAGCAAAGCGGGGGGGCGTAGCTACGAGCAGTACTTC
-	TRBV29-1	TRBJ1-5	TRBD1	CSVRGQNNNQPQHF	TGCAGCGTTAGGGGACAGAACAACAATCAGCCCCAGCATTTT
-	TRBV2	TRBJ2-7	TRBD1	CASSVGTGFHEQYF	TGTGCCAGCAGTGTCGGGACAGGGTTCCACGAGCAGTACTTC
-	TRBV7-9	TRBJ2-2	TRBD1	CASSYGTGVRSTGELFF	TGTGCCAGCAGCTACGGGACAGGGGTACGGAGTACCGGGGAGCTGTTTTTT
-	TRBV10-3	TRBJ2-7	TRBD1	CAITSSSGPGQGYEQYF	TGTGCCATCACCTCTTCCTCCGGACCGGGACAGGGTTACGAGCAGTACTTC
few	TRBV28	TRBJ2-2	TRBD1	CASSWTGPGELFF	TGTGCCAGCAGCTGGACAGGGCCCGGGGAGCTGTTTTTT
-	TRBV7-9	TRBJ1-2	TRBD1	CASSEPGQGERYTF	TGTGCCAGCAGCGAGCCGGGACAGGGGGAGCGCTACACCTTC
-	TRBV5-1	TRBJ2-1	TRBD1	CASSSTGDYNEQFF	TGCGCCAGCAGCTCGACAGGGGACTACAATGAGCAGTTCTTC
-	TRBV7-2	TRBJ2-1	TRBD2	CASSSLAGGLDNEQFF	TGTGCCAGCAGCTCCTTAGCGGGGGGGCTCGACAATGAGCAGTTCTTC
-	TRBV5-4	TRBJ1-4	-	CASAVYARGNEKLFF	TGTGCCAGCGCGGTGTATGCCAGGGGCAATGAAAAACTGTTTTTT
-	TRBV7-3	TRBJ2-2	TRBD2	CASSLTPGGGPGELFF	TGTGCCAGCAGCCTCACGCCGGGAGGCGGTCCCGGGGAGCTGTTTTTT
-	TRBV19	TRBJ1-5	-	CASGAGNSNQPQHF	TGTGCCAGTGGGGCCGGAAATAGCAATCAGCCCCAGCATTTT
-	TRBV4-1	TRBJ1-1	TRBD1	CASSPMDREWTEAFF	TGCGCCAGCAGCCCAATGGACAGGGAATGGACTGAAGCTTTCTTT
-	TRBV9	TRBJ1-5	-	CASSSSGGQPQHF	TGTGCCAGCAGCTCCTCCGGGGGTCAGCCCCAGCATTTT
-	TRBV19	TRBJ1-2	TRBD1	CASSRTGFYGYTF	TGTGCCAGTAGTCGGACAGGGTTCTATGGCTACACCTTC
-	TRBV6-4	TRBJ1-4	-	CASRPAAEPIIEKLFF	TGTGCCAGCAGGCCGGCGGCGGAACCGATAATTGAAAAACTGTTTTTT
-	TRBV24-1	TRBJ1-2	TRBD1	CATSEHTGAFGYTF	TGTGCCACCAGTGAGCATACAGGGGCTTTTGGCTACACCTTC
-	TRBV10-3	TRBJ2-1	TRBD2	CAIRPPAGLAGEYNEQFF	TGTGCCATCAGGCCACCGGCGGGACTAGCGGGGGAGTACAATGAGCAGTTCTTC
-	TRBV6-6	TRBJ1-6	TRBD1	CASRTNRDRGSPLHF	TGTGCCAGCAGAACCAACCGGGACAGGGGTTCACCCCTCCACTTT
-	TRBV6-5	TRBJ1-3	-	CASSAWTVGNTIYF	TGTGCCAGCAGCGCGTGGACTGTTGGAAACACCATATATTTT
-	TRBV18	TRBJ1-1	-	CASSLTPNTEAFF	TGTGCCAGCTCACTAACACCGAACACTGAAGCTTTCTTT
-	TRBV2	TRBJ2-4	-	CASGTPGQQTRFANIQYF	TGTGCCAGCGGAACCCCTGGGCAGCAAACCCGGTTTGCCAACATTCAGTACTTC
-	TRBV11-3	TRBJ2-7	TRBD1	CASSQQGAREQYF	TGTGCCAGCAGCCAACAGGGGGCGAGGGAGCAGTACTTC
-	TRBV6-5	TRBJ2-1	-	CASSPLKGSGNEQFF	TGTGCCAGCAGTCCCCTCAAAGGATCCGGGAATGAGCAGTTCTTC
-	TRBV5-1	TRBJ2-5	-	CASSREDRARETQYF	TGCGCCAGCAGCCGGGAGGACAGGGCAAGAGAGACCCAGTACTTC
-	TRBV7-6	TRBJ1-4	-	CASSFTDSSNEKLFF	TGTGCCAGCAGCTTTACGGACAGCTCTAATGAAAAACTGTTTTTT
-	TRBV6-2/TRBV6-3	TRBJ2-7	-	CASSYPDRYSVF	TGTGCCAGCAGTTACCCGGACAGATATTCGGTCTTC
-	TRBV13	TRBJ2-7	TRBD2	CASSLGVSGGREQYF	TGTGCCAGCAGCTTAGGGGTTAGCGGGGGACGGGAGCAGTACTTC
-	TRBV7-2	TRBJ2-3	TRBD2	CASSSLPAGGPTDTQYF	TGTGCCAGCAGCTCCCTGCCAGCGGGGGGCCCCACAGATACGCAGTATTTT
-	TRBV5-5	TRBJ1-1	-	CASSRTRQNTEAFF	TGTGCCAGCAGCCGCACACGACAGAACACTGAAGCTTTCTTT
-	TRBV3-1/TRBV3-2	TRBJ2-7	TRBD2	CASSQGTAGSRYEQYF	TGTGCCAGCAGCCAAGGAACAGCGGGGAGTCGCTACGAGCAGTACTTC
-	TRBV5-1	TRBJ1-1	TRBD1	CASNRDRGPSEAFF	TGCGCCAGCAATCGGGACAGGGGGCCGTCTGAAGCTTTCTTT
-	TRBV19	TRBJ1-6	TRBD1	CASSTTGARGTHSPLHF	TGTGCCAGTAGTACAACAGGGGCGAGGGGGACCCATTCACCCCTCCACTTT
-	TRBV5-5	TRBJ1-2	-	CASSLGGANYGYTF	TGTGCCAGCAGCTTGGGTGGGGCAAACTATGGCTACACCTTC
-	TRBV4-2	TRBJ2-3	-	CASSQAWTGGLAGAGEDTQYF	TGTGCCAGCAGCCAAGCCTGGACAGGGGGCCTAGCGGGGGCCGGGGAAGATACGCAGTATTTT
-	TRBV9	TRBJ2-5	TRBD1	CASSPHYTDRGQETQYF	TGTGCCAGCAGCCCTCATTACACGGACAGGGGGCAAGAGACCCAGTACTTC
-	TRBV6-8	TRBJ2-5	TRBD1	CASSPGQGSPRYQETQYF	TGTGCCAGCAGTCCTGGACAGGGCAGTCCCAGATACCAAGAGACCCAGTACTTC
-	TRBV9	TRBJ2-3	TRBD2	CASSVSPLLAGDTDTQYF	TGTGCCAGCAGCGTCTCCCCCTTGCTAGCGGGGGACACAGATACGCAGTATTTT